Each of the 10 T cell receptor beta chains below was sequenced from the same sample in a study of cytomegalovirus exposure and HLA in healthy donors. In the PCR, 60 Vbeta and 13 Jbeta primers were used. Repertoires were generated with immunoSEQ multiplex PCR, while TCRdb's copy carries only in-frame clones and drops some. This sample has 50,000 to 75,000 clones, with 80% found just once. The sequencing input was PBMCs. All receptors come from a middle-aged woman in good health and CMV-seronegative.

The chain couples TRBV10-3 to TRBJ2-7; 7 bases match TRBD1. The CDR3 runs 14 residues. Germline lookup yields CDR1 ENHRY and CDR2 SYGVKD. The V and J ends lost 4 bases and 5 bases, in that order; junction bases with no gene match: 8. The CDR3 sequence is CAISADRVSDEQYF. As DNA, the CDR3 is TGTGCCATCAGTGCCGACAGGGTTAGCGACGAGCAGTACTTC.

This chain uses TRBV18 with TRBJ1-1; TRBD1 agrees at 7 bases. This CDR3 is 13 amino acids long. Germline V CDR1 and CDR2: KGHSH, LQKENI. Trimming removed 6 bases from V and 5 bases from J; junction bases left unmatched: 6. CDR3 in DNA: TGTGCCAGCTCGGAACAGGGGAGGACTGAAGCTTTCTTT. Translated, it gives CASSEQGRTEAFF.

The V and J genes are TRBV5-4 and TRBJ2-7; 10 nucleotides align to TRBD2. The germline CDR1 and CDR2 sequences are SGHNT and YYREEE (reference sequence). With 4 bases clipped from V and 6 bases from J, the junction kept 10 bases outside the gene matches. The CDR3 contains 15 residues. The CDR3: CASSPSSGRRSEQYF. The CDR3, as DNA: TGTGCCAGCAGCCCTTCTAGCGGGAGAAGAAGCGAGCAGTACTTC. Using reference TRBV5-4 and TRBJ2-7 for the parts outside the CDR3, the full variable domain is ETGVTQSPTHLIKTRGQQVTLRCSSQSGHNTVSWYQQALGQGPQFIFQYYREEENGRGNFPPRFSGLQFPNYSSELNVNALELDDSALYLCASSPSSGRRSEQYFGPGTRLTVT.

V usage is TRBV30 and J usage is TRBJ1-3; the D is unclear. CDR1 and CDR2 (germline): GTSNPN, SVGIG (reference sequence). Trimming removed 4 bases from V and 3 bases from J, with 10 bases in between. The CDR3 is 13 residues long. CDR3 protein: CAWIRRSGNTIYF. In DNA form, the CDR3 reads TGTGCCTGGATTCGGAGAAGTGGAAACACCATATATTTT.

The genes are TRBV2 and TRBJ1-1; D is undetermined. V was trimmed by 3 bases and J by 1 base, leaving 12 bases between them. The CDR3 contains 15 residues. Germline V CDR1 and CDR2: SNHLY, FYNNEI. This chain's CDR3 is CASSERSVGNTEAFF. The CDR3 nucleotides read TGTGCCAGCAGTGAGAGGTCCGTTGGGAACACTGAAGCTTTCTTT.

The chain joins TRBV6-1 to TRBJ2-7, with 9 bases aligning to TRBD1. The ends lost 7 bases at V and 4 bases at J; junction bases unmatched: 8. Germline assignment: CDR1 MNHNS and CDR2 SASEGT. This CDR3 spans 14 amino acids. CDR3 DNA: TGTGCCAGCACAACCGGGACAGGGCAATACGAGCAGTACTTC. Protein product: CASTTGTGQYEQYF.

V usage is TRBV15 and J usage is TRBJ2-7, with 9 bases matching TRBD1. V shed 1 base, J shed 4 bases, and the junction held 5 bases outside the gene matches. Per the germline V gene, CDR1 is LNHNV and CDR2 is YYDKDF (reference sequence). This CDR3 is 15 amino acids long. CDR3 sequence reads: CATSRGGTGTYEQYF. The CDR3 nucleotides are TGTGCCACCAGCAGAGGCGGGACAGGGACTTACGAGCAGTACTTC.

This chain joins TRBV29-1 and TRBJ2-5; D perhaps matches TRBD1 (7 bases). This CDR3 contains 16 residues. The ends were cut back, 2 bases at V and 1 base at J, with 17 bases in the middle. The germline V gene encodes CDR1 SQVTM and CDR2 ANQGSEA. The DNA of the CDR3 is TGCAGCGTTGAACGTGGGCGGGACAGTTTCCAAGAGACCCAGTACTTC. Translation gives CSVERGRDSFQETQYF.

The chain is built from TRBV27 and TRBJ2-1, with D possibly being TRBD2 (6 bases). With 8 bases removed from V and 3 bases from J, the gap between germline ends came to 17 bases. This CDR3 is built from 15 residues. Germline V lookup: CDR1 MNHEY, CDR2 SMNVEV (reference sequence). The CDR3: CASGTSSSFYNEQFF. The CDR3 bases are TGTGCCAGCGGAACTAGCTCGTCATTCTACAATGAGCAGTTCTTC.

This chain links TRBV28 with TRBJ2-7; a possible D gene is TRBD1 (5 bases). CDR3 size: 13 residues. The germline CDR1 and CDR2 sequences are MDHEN and SYDVKM. V lost 7 bases to trimming and J lost 6 bases, with 16 bases between them. The CDR3 region is CASTSLSGFEQYF. The CDR3, as DNA: TGTGCCAGCACCTCCCTTTCAGGGTTCGAGCAGTACTTC.